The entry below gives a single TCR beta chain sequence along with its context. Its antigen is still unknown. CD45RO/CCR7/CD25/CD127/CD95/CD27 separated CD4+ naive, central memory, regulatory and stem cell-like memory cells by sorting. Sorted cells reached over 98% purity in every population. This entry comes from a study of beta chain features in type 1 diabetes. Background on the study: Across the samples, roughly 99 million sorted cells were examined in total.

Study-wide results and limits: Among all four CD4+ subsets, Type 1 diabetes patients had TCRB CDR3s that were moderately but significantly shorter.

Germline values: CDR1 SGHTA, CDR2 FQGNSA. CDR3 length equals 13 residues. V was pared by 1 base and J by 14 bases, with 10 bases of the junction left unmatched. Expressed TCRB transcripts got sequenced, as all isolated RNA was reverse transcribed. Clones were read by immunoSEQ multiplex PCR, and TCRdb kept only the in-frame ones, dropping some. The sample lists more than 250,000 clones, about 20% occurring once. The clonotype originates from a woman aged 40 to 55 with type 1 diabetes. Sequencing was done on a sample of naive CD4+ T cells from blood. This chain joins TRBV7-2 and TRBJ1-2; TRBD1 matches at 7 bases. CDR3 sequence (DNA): TGTGCCAGCAGCTTAGATCGCGACAGGGTGGTGACCTTC. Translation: CASSLDRDRVVTF.